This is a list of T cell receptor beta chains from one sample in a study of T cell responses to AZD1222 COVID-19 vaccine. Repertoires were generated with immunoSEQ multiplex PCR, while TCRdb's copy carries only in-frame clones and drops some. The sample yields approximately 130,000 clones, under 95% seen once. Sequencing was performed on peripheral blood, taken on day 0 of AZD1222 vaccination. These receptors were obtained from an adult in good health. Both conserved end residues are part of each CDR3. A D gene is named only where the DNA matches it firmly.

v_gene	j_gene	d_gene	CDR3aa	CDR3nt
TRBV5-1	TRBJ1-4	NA	CASSPDAGDEKLFF	TGCGCCAGCAGTCCGGACGCGGGTGATGAAAAACTGTTTTTT
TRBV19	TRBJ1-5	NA	CASSITRGPSGNQPQHF	TGTGCCAGTAGCATAACACGGGGTCCATCGGGCAATCAGCCCCAGCATTTT
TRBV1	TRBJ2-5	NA	CTSSQDRLAGGETQYF	TGCACCAGCAGCCAAGATCGATTGGCGGGAGGTGAGACCCAGTACTTC
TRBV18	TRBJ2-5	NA	CASSPAETQYF	TGTGCCAGCTCTCCCGCAGAGACCCAGTACTTC
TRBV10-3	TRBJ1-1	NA	CAISEGTVTEAFF	TGTGCCATCAGTGAGGGTACGGTTACTGAAGCTTTCTTT
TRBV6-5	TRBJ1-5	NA	CATDRQGYSNQPQHF	TGTGCCACCGATAGGCAGGGGTATAGCAATCAGCCCCAGCATTTT
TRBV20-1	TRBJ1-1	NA	CSASRGVAFF	TGCAGTGCTAGTAGGGGTGTAGCTTTCTTT
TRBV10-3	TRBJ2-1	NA	CAISERDNEQFF	TGTGCCATCAGTGAGAGAGACAATGAGCAGTTCTTC
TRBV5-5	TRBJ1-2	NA	CASSLAVVLDRSIINYGYTF	TGTGCCAGCAGCTTGGCCGTAGTTCTGGACAGATCTATTATTAACTATGGCTACACCTTC
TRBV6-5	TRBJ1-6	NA	CASSYLRSPLHF	TGTGCCAGCAGTTATCTACGCTCACCCCTCCACTTT
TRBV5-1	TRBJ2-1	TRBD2	CASSSRSIHSGKIQNEQFF	TGCGCCAGCAGCTCTCGATCGATTCATAGCGGGAAAATTCAGAATGAGCAGTTCTTC
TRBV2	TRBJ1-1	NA	CASSEDLNTEAFF	TGTGCCAGCAGTGAAGACCTGAACACTGAAGCTTTCTTT
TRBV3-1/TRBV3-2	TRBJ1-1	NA	CASSLRDTSYTEAFF	TGTGCCAGCAGCCTCCGGGACACTTCGTACACTGAAGCTTTCTTT
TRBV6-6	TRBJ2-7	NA	CASSDLTYEQYF	TGTGCCAGCAGTGACCTAACCTACGAGCAGTACTTC
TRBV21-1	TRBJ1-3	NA	CASTPAGQGSGNTIYF	TGTGCCAGCACCCCGGCAGGACAGGGGTCTGGAAACACCATATATTTT
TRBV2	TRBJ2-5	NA	CASSLDGPGETQYF	TGTGCCAGCAGTCTCGACGGGCCGGGGGAGACCCAGTACTTC
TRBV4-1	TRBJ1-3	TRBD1	CASSQDKDRVYTIYF	TGCGCCAGCAGCCAAGATAAGGACAGGGTATACACCATATATTTT
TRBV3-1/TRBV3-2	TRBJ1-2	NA	CASSPRGLGNGYTF	TGTGCCAGCAGCCCCCGGGGGCTCGGCAATGGCTACACCTTC
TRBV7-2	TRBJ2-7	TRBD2	CASSLLRLAGNEQYF	TGTGCCAGCAGCTTGTTAAGACTAGCGGGGAACGAGCAGTACTTC
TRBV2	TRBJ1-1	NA	CASSDQQVGNTEAFF	TGTGCCAGCAGTGACCAACAGGTGGGGAACACTGAAGCTTTCTTT
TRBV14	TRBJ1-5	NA	CASSHGGPNQPQHF	TGTGCCAGCAGCCACGGGGGCCCCAATCAGCCCCAGCATTTT
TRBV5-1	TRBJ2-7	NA	CASSLASYEQYF	TGCGCCAGCAGCTTGGCCTCCTACGAGCAGTACTTC
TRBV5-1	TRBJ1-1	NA	CASSFRTENTEAFF	TGCGCCAGCAGCTTTAGGACGGAGAACACTGAAGCTTTCTTT
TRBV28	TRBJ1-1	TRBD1	CASTPGTGFHGNTEAFF	TGTGCCAGCACCCCAGGGACAGGGTTTCACGGGAACACTGAAGCTTTCTTT
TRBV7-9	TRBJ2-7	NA	CASSSREAVYEQYF	TGTGCCAGCAGCTCAAGAGAGGCGGTTTACGAGCAGTACTTC
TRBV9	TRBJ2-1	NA	CASSRRQGGGEQFF	TGTGCCAGCAGCCGACGCCAGGGAGGGGGTGAGCAGTTCTTC
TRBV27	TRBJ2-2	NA	CASSSKDMNTGELFF	TGTGCCAGCAGTTCGAAAGACATGAACACCGGGGAGCTGTTTTTT